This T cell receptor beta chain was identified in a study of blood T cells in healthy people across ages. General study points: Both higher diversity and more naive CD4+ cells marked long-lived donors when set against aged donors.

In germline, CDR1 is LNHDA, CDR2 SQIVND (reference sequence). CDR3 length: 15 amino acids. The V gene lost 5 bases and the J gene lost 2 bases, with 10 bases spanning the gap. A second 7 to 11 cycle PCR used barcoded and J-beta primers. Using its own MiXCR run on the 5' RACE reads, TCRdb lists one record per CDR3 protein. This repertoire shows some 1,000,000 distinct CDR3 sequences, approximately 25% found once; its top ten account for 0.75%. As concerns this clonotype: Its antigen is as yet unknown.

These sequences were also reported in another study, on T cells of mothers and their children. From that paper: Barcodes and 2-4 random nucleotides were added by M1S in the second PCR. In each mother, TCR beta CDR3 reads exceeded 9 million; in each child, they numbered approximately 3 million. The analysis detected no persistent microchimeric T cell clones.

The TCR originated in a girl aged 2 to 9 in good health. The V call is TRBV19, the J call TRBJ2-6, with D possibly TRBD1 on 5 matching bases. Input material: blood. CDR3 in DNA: TGTGCCAGTAGTCAACAAGGGGCTGGGGCCAACGTCCTGACTTTC. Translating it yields CASSQQGAGANVLTF.